These 6 T cell receptor beta chains share one sample of origin, sequenced in a study of beta chain features in type 1 diabetes. These TCRs' antigens remain unknown. Broader study findings: In every one of the four CD4+ subsets, TCRB CDR3s were moderately but significantly shorter in Type 1 diabetes patients.

Expressed TCRB transcripts were sequenced because the isolated RNA had all been reverse transcribed beforehand. Clones were read by immunoSEQ multiplex PCR, and TCRdb kept only the in-frame ones, dropping some. The table shows some 360,000 clones, with over 9% occurring only once. The specimen sequenced was central memory CD4+ T cells from blood. These receptor sequences come from a man aged 25 to 45 with type 1 diabetes.

The chain couples TRBV7-3 to TRBJ1-2; TRBD1 is a possible D gene (6 bases). Trimming stripped 2 bases from V and 2 bases from J, with 12 bases between. The CDR3 is 15 amino acids. Germline CDR1 SGHTA, CDR2 FQGTGA. The CDR3 spells CASSLLGGTNYGYTF. The CDR3, as DNA: TGTGCCAGCAGCTTATTGGGGGGCACCAACTATGGCTACACCTTC.

In this sample, this clone turned up once. This chain's CDR3 is CASSPAGGGYTEAFF. Here the CDR3 DNA reads TGTGCCAGCTCACCAGCGGGCGGGGGATATACTGAAGCTTTCTTT. This sequence joins TRBV18 and TRBJ1-1, with D perhaps TRBD1 (5 bases). V was trimmed by 2 bases and J by 5 bases, leaving 15 bases between them. Germline V gene data show CDR1 as KGHSH and CDR2 as LQKENI. The CDR3 spans 15 residues.

This clone was detected only a few times. This chain joins TRBV5-1 and TRBJ1-5, with D hard to call. This CDR3 has 14 amino acids. CDR1 is SGHRS, CDR2 YFSETQ, per germline. V lost 0 bases and J lost 5, with 9 bases in between. Here the CDR3 reads CASSLERPDQPQHF. The CDR3 DNA sequence: TGCGCCAGCAGCTTGGAGAGGCCGGATCAGCCCCAGCATTTT.

The J gene is TRBJ2-2, the V gene TRBV28; D is possibly TRBD1 or TRBD2 (5 bases each). The CDR3 contains 15 residues. Germline CDR1 and CDR2: MDHEN and SYDVKM. Trimming removed 7 bases from V and 6 bases from J, with 18 bases in between. DNA for the CDR3: TGTGCCAGCAATGAGGGGCAGTTGAATCCCGGGGAGCTGTTTTTT. This gives the protein CASNEGQLNPGELFF.

The genes are TRBV4-2 and TRBJ1-4, with D perhaps matching TRBD1 (5 bases). Trimming cost V 4 bases and J 3 bases, with 12 bases left between them. Germline values: CDR1 LGHNA, CDR2 YNFKEQ. The CDR3 consists of 15 residues. For the CDR3, the DNA is TGTGCCAGCAGCCCCCCGGAAGGGGCTAATGAAAAACTGTTTTTT. It encodes CASSPPEGANEKLFF.

V is TRBV7-2 and J is TRBJ2-1, with D possibly TRBD1 on 6 matching bases. The CDR3 is made up of 18 amino acids. Germline CDR1 reads SGHTA; CDR2 reads FQGNSA. Trimming shortened V by 1 base and J by 9 bases, and 25 bases separated the two germline ends. As DNA, the CDR3 is TGTGCCAGCAGCTTAGATCAATCCGGGTCTGCAGCAGGGGCTGAGCAGTTCTTC. Translation: CASSLDQSGSAAGAEQFF. The entire variable domain, with the rest obtained from reference TRBV7-2 and TRBJ2-1, is as follows: GAGVSQSPSNKVTEKGKDVELRCDPISGHTALYWYRQSLGQGLEFLIYFQGNSAPDKSGLPSDRFSAERTGGSVSTLTIQRTQQEDSAVYLCASSLDQSGSAAGAEQFFGPGTRLTVL.